This TCR beta chain comes out of a study of Tregs in tolerant kidney transplant recipients. Germline assignment: CDR1 SGHAT and CDR2 FQNNGV. Trimming took 4 bases from V and 3 from J, leaving 13 bases between them. The CDR3 sequence is 14 residues long. With respect to this clone: Antigen specificity is unknown.

Sequencing was performed with immunoSEQ multiplex PCR; in TCRdb, only in-frame clones are kept and a portion is missing. Of some 100,000 clones in the sample, roughly 92% were seen once. Study-wide findings and caveats: The most relevant donor-specific Treg TCRbeta repertoire apparently came from expansion with activated donor B cells. No direct test of biological reproducibility was done here.

The material sequenced was CD4+ T cells from blood. The sequence came from a human donor in good health. The rearrangement uses TRBV11-2 and TRBJ2-7; possible D gene TRBD2, 6 bases. CDR3: CASSWGTGYYEQYF. CDR3 DNA: TGTGCCAGCAGCTGGGGGACTGGTTACTACGAGCAGTACTTC.